This is a list of T cell receptor beta chains from one sample in a study of T-cell reconstitution after alpha-beta-depleted transplantation in children. TCRdb reanalysed the PCR reads using MiXCR and keeps one entry per CDR3 protein. This table has about 640,000 distinct CDR3 sequences, 10% to 15% appearing once. The source was PBMCs, mostly from graft donor cells, collected 360 days after TCRalphabeta/CD19-depleted stem cell transplant. Receptor source: a male patient younger than 18 who had a stem cell transplant for acute myeloid leukemia, so the T cells may come from the graft donor. CDR3s include the opening cysteine and the closing phenylalanine or tryptophan. The D gene is left open where the match is weak. Expanded clones are given a class, and other clones once, few, many or no size at all.

D	V	size	J	CDR3	DNA
.	TRBV27	.	TRBJ2-1	CASSLTVLGVWGNEQFF	TGTGCCAGCAGTTTGACGGTACTAGGGGTTTGGGGGAATGAGCAGTTCTTC
TRBD1	TRBV27	few	TRBJ2-7	CASSLYQGESYEQYF	TGTGCCAGCAGTTTGTATCAGGGGGAAAGCTACGAGCAGTACTTC
.	TRBV11-2	many	TRBJ1-5	CASSLSGGYNQPQHF	TGTGCCAGCAGCTTAAGCGGGGGTTACAATCAGCCCCAGCATTTT
TRBD1	TRBV20-1	many	TRBJ2-3	CSARDPGGPDTQYF	TGCAGTGCTAGAGATCCAGGGGGCCCAGATACGCAGTATTTT
.	TRBV11-3	few	TRBJ2-1	CASSLDGGGSYNEQFF	TGTGCCAGCAGCTTAGACGGAGGGGGCTCCTACAATGAGCAGTTCTTC
.	TRBV2	.	TRBJ2-3	CASTRISTDTQYF	TGTGCCAGCACTCGGATTAGCACAGATACGCAGTATTTT
.	TRBV12-1	few	TRBJ2-7	CASSFARGPASFYEQYF	TGTGCCAGCAGCTTTGCGCGAGGCCCAGCCTCCTTCTACGAGCAGTACTTC
.	TRBV20-1	many	TRBJ2-1	CSAPGNYNEQFF	TGCAGTGCCCCCGGAAATTACAATGAGCAGTTCTTC
.	TRBV4-3	.	TRBJ2-1	CASSQGLGRNPQFF	TGCGCCAGCAGCCAAGGGCTGGGTCGCAACCCACAGTTCTTC
TRBD2	TRBV20-1	many	TRBJ2-1	CSADRLGLQQFF	TGCAGTGCAGATCGACTGGGACTACAGCAGTTCTTC
TRBD2	TRBV2	once	TRBJ2-2	CASKAGDGELFF	TGTGCCAGCAAAGCGGGAGACGGGGAGCTGTTTTTT
.	TRBV24-1	.	TRBJ1-2	CATSSGSYGYTF	TGTGCCACCAGTTCGGGGAGCTATGGCTACACCTTC
TRBD1	TRBV12-3/TRBV12-4	.	TRBJ2-7	CASIPGTGDSYEQYF	TGTGCCAGCATACCCGGGACAGGGGACTCCTACGAGCAGTACTTC
TRBD2	TRBV7-3	.	TRBJ2-1	CASSLTGTTTNEQFF	TGTGCCAGCAGCTTAACGGGGACTACCACGAATGAGCAGTTCTTC
TRBD2	TRBV10-3	few	TRBJ2-3	CAISEGSGRASYPPDTQYF	TGTGCCATCAGTGAAGGGAGCGGGAGGGCTAGCTACCCCCCAGATACGCAGTATTTT
TRBD2	TRBV10-3	few	TRBJ2-3	CAISAGGGTDTQYF	TGTGCCATCAGTGCGGGGGGAGGCACAGATACGCAGTATTTT
TRBD2	TRBV10-3	few	TRBJ2-5	CAISESVAGWKTQYF	TGTGCCATCAGTGAATCGGTAGCGGGATGGAAGACCCAGTACTTC
TRBD1	TRBV4-1	many	TRBJ2-2	CASSLGTGHTGELFF	TGCGCCAGCAGCCTGGGGACAGGGCACACCGGGGAGCTGTTTTTT
TRBD2	TRBV20-1	many	TRBJ2-7	CSARVLPLSLAGGTYEQYF	TGCAGTGCTAGAGTCTTGCCCCTATCACTAGCGGGAGGGACCTACGAGCAGTACTTC
.	TRBV13	.	TRBJ2-5	CASWLGLDYQETQYF	TGTGCCAGCTGGTTAGGCCTTGACTACCAAGAGACCCAGTACTTC
.	TRBV14	.	TRBJ2-3	CASSRALGITDTQYF	TGTGCCAGCAGCCGTGCACTAGGGATCACAGATACGCAGTATTTT
.	TRBV5-1	.	TRBJ2-3	CASSLGTRHGSDTQYF	TGCGCCAGCAGCCTGGGGACACGACATGGGTCAGATACGCAGTATTTT
.	TRBV4-3	.	TRBJ2-1	CASSLEGGSHNEQFF	TGCGCCAGCAGTCTGGAGGGAGGCTCCCACAATGAGCAGTTCTTC
.	TRBV11-2	once	TRBJ2-1	CASSLFRFEETAAPEQFF	TGTGCCAGCAGCTTATTTAGGTTCGAGGAAACCGCTGCGCCTGAGCAGTTCTTC
TRBD2	TRBV4-2	many	TRBJ2-7	CASSREGSSYEQYF	TGTGCCAGCAGCCGGGAGGGGAGCTCCTACGAGCAGTACTTC
.	TRBV3-1	many	TRBJ2-7	CASSPRMIVEYEQYF	TGTGCCAGCAGCCCCAGGATGATCGTCGAGTACGAGCAGTACTTC
TRBD1	TRBV7-6	.	TRBJ2-1	CASSSGTGGVHEQFF	TGTGCCAGCAGCTCCGGGACAGGGGGCGTTCATGAGCAGTTCTTC
TRBD2	TRBV20-1	.	TRBJ2-2	CSATRLAGHTGELFF	TGCAGTGCAACTCGACTAGCGGGGCACACCGGGGAGCTGTTTTTT
TRBD2	TRBV19	.	TRBJ2-1	CASSIRIAGSSYNEQFF	TGTGCCAGCAGTATTCGAATAGCGGGTAGCTCCTACAATGAGCAGTTCTTC